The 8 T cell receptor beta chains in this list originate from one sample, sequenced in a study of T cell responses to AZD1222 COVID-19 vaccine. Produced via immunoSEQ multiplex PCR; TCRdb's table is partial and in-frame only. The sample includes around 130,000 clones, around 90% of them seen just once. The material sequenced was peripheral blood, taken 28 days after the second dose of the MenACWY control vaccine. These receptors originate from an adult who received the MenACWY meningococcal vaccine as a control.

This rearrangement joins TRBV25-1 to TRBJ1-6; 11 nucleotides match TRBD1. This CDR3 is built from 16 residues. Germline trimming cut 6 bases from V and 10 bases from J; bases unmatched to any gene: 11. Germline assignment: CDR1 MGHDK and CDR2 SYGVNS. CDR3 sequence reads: CASRPFGTGGSSPLHF. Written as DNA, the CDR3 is TGTGCCAGCAGGCCGTTCGGGACAGGGGGTAGCTCACCCCTCCACTTT.

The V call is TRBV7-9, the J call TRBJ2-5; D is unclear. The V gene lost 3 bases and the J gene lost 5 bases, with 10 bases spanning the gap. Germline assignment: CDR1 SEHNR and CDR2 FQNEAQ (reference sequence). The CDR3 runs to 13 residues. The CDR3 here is CASSFGFLETQYF. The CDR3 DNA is TGTGCCAGCAGCTTTGGATTTCTGGAGACCCAGTACTTC.

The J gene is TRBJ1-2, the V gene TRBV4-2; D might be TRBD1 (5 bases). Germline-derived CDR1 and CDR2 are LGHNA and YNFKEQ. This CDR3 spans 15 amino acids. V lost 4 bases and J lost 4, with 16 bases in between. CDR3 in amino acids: CASSPERGLSYGYTF. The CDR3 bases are TGTGCCAGCAGCCCGGAGAGGGGCTTAAGCTATGGCTACACCTTC.

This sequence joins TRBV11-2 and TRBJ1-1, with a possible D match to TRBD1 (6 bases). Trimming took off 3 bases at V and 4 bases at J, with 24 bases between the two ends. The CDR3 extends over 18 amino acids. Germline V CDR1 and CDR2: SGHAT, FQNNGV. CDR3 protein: CASSFRRDNNRVSTEAFF. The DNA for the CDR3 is TGTGCCAGCAGCTTCCGCCGGGACAATAATCGCGTGAGCACTGAAGCTTTCTTT.

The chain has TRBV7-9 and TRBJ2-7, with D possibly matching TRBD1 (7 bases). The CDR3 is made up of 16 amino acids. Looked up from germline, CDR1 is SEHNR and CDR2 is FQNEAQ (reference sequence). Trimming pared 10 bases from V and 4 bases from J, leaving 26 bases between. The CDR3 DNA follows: TGTGCCACCCAACGGGAGCTCGGCAGGGGGAAGTACGAGCAGTACTTC. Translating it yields CATQRELGRGKYEQYF.

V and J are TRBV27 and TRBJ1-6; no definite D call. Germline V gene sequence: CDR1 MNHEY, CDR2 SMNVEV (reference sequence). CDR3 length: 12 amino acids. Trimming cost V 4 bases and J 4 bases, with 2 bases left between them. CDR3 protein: CASSWYNSPLHF. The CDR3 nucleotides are TGTGCCAGCAGTTGGTATAATTCACCCCTCCACTTT.

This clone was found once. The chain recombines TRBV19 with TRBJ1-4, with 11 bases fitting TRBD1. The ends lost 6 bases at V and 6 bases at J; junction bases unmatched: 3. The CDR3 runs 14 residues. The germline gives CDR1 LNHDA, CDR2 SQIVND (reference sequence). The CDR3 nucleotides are TGTGCCAGTAGCCTGGACAGGGGGCATGAAAAACTGTTTTTT. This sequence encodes CASSLDRGHEKLFF.

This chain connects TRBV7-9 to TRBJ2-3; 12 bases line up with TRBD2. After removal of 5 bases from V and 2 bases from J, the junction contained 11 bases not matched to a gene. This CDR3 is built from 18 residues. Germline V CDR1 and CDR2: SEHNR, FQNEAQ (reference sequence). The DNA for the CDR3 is TGTGCCAGCAGCCCGACCCCCCGACTAGCGGGGGACACAGATACGCAGTATTTT. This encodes CASSPTPRLAGDTDTQYF.